This T cell receptor (beta chain) was recovered during a study of T-cell reconstitution after alpha-beta-depleted transplantation in children. Trimming took off 0 bases at V and 3 bases at J, with 6 bases between the two ends. CDR3 size: 13 residues. Looked up from germline, CDR1 is SGHNT and CDR2 is YYREEE (reference sequence). TCRbeta library construction was performed incorporating unique molecular identifiers. TCRdb fed the PCR reads into MiXCR, producing one record per CDR3 protein. The sample records 380,000 or so distinct CDR3 sequences, more than 10% being singletons. This clonotype was found many times.

This TCR derives from a human donor who donated a stem cell graft to a child with Fanconi anemia. This rearrangement joins TRBV5-4 to TRBJ1-1; no clear D. The material sequenced was PBMCs, taken from the stem cell graft. CDR3 DNA sequence: TGTGCCAGCAGCTTGGATGGGGACACTGAAGCTTTCTTT. This sequence encodes CASSLDGDTEAFF.